The 17 T cell receptor beta chains given below trace back to one sample, sequenced in a study of PD-1 blockade in classical Hodgkin lymphoma. All patients relapsed after autologous stem cell transplantation, and brentuximab vedotin exposure varied. Assay used: immunoSEQ multiplex PCR; TCRdb lists only in-frame clones, some missing. The sample has about 100,000 clones, over 80% seen once. The specimen comprised peripheral blood mononuclear cells (PBMCs), sampled at baseline. The receptor set was obtained from a human donor with classical Hodgkin lymphoma.

This clone was counted a few times. The chain joins TRBV4-3 to TRBJ2-1; 8 nucleotides align to TRBD2. V was clipped by 0 bases and J by 4 bases; unmatched bases: 2. The germline V gene encodes CDR1 LGHNA and CDR2 YSLEER. This CDR3 has 15 amino acids. CDR3 sequence reads: CASSQDLAGYNEQFF. Here the CDR3 DNA reads TGCGCCAGCAGCCAAGATTTAGCGGGGTACAATGAGCAGTTCTTC.

The rearrangement joins TRBV27 to TRBJ2-1; D is undetermined. Germline CDR1 MNHEY, CDR2 SMNVEV (reference sequence). The CDR3 has 15 amino acids. The V and J ends lost 6 bases and 2 bases respectively, with 14 bases between them. CDR3 in amino acids: CASRPWAATYNEQFF. The CDR3 DNA reads TGTGCCAGCAGACCCTGGGCTGCCACCTACAATGAGCAGTTCTTC.

V is TRBV5-6 and J is TRBJ1-5; D not certain. CDR3 length: 15 amino acids. Trimming took off 0 bases at V and 4 bases at J, with 11 bases between the two ends. Germline V gives CDR1 SGHDT, CDR2 YYEEEE. In DNA form, the CDR3 reads TGTGCCAGCAGCTTGGGTCCGGCGGGGAATCAGCCCCAGCATTTT. This gives the protein CASSLGPAGNQPQHF.

The gene calls are TRBV5-1 and TRBJ2-5, with 8 positions matching TRBD2. The germline gives CDR1 SGHRS, CDR2 YFSETQ. The junction had 10 bases not matched to a gene; V was cut back by 1 base and J by 5 bases. The CDR3 has 16 residues. The CDR3 DNA reads as TGCGCCAGCAGCTTGAAGGTAGCGGGGCCTTGGGAGACCCAGTACTTC. It specifies CASSLKVAGPWETQYF.

This rearrangement joins TRBV18 to TRBJ2-7, with a weak D call TRBD2 (6 bases). Trimming removed 7 bases at V and 3 bases at J, with 10 bases between. The CDR3 has 12 residues. Germline assignment: CDR1 KGHSH and CDR2 LQKENI. The CDR3 bases are TGTGCCAGCTTGGGAGGAAACTACGAGCAGTACTTC. As protein: CASLGGNYEQYF.

The genes are TRBV28 and TRBJ1-5; unclear D gene. V was cut by 3 bases and J by 7 bases, with 13 bases left in between. This CDR3 comprises 14 residues. Germline V CDR1 and CDR2: MDHEN, SYDVKM. The chain's CDR3 is CASSFMGLGQPQHF. CDR3 in DNA: TGTGCCAGCAGTTTTATGGGCCTGGGCCAGCCCCAGCATTTT.

This sequence joins TRBV28 and TRBJ2-5, with D perhaps matching TRBD1 (5 bases). This CDR3 is 13 amino acids long. CDR1 and CDR2 (germline): MDHEN, SYDVKM. Between the trimmed V and J ends, which lost 4 bases and 6 bases, there was a span of 12 bases. The CDR3 nucleotides are TGTGCCAGCAGTTCCCCAGGGTTGAAGACCCAGTACTTC. Translated, it gives CASSSPGLKTQYF. Variable domain in full (rest from reference TRBV28 and TRBJ2-5): DVKVTQSSRYLVKRTGEKVFLECVQDMDHENMFWYRQDPGLGLRLIYFSYDVKMKEKGDIPEGYSVSREKKERFSLILESASTNQTSMYLCASSSPGLKTQYFGPGTRLLVL.

The CDR3 loop reads CASSNSRVWEKLFF. The CDR3 DNA is TGTGCCAGTAGTAATTCGAGGGTATGGGAAAAACTGTTTTTT. The chain joins TRBV19 to TRBJ1-4; D unresolved. V dropped 4 bases and J dropped 8 bases, with 14 bases sitting between them. Germline V gives CDR1 LNHDA, CDR2 SQIVND (reference sequence). The CDR3 has 14 residues.

This chain links TRBV5-1 with TRBJ2-1; 9 bases line up with TRBD2. The germline V gene encodes CDR1 SGHRS and CDR2 YFSETQ. The V gene end was trimmed by 0 bases and the J gene end by 15 bases; junction bases not matched to a gene: 4. This CDR3 contains 12 residues. The CDR3 region is CASSLDGTSLFF. Here the CDR3 DNA reads TGCGCCAGCAGCTTGGATGGGACTAGCCTGTTCTTC.

The chain employs TRBV7-7 and TRBJ2-3; D is uncertain. Germline V CDR1 and CDR2: SSHAT, FNYEAQ (reference sequence). Between the trimmed V and J ends, which lost 6 bases and 6 bases, there was a span of 16 bases. The CDR3 runs 14 residues. The CDR3 DNA is TGTGCCAGCAGTTCGGGCTCCTGGGCGGATACGCAGTATTTT. It codes for CASSSGSWADTQYF.

The V gene is TRBV28, the J gene TRBJ1-1; D may be TRBD1 (6 bases). Germline V gene sequence: CDR1 MDHEN, CDR2 SYDVKM. V was clipped by 6 bases and J by 6 bases, with 17 bases between them. There are 14 residues in the CDR3. CDR3 amino acids: CASSLTGPVPEAFF. CDR3 nucleotide sequence: TGTGCCAGCAGCTTGACAGGCCCGGTTCCTGAAGCTTTCTTT.

The J gene is TRBJ2-1, the V gene TRBV5-1; no definite D call. Germline loops: CDR1 SGHRS, CDR2 YFSETQ. The CDR3 sequence is 15 residues long. V was cut by 3 bases and J by 12 bases, with 22 bases left in between. The CDR3 DNA reads as TGCGCCAGCAGCTGGGGTCCCCAAGAGCCGGGTCGGCAGTTCTTC. Its protein product is CASSWGPQEPGRQFF.

The gene calls are TRBV10-2 and TRBJ2-3; D possibly corresponds to TRBD2 (6 bases). CDR3 length: 12 amino acids. Trimming removed 4 bases from V and 4 bases from J, with 6 bases in between. CDR1 is WSHSY, CDR2 SAAADI, per germline. The CDR3 sequence is CASSAGADTQYF. The CDR3 region has the DNA TGCGCCAGCAGTGCGGGGGCAGATACGCAGTATTTT.

The genes are TRBV6-1 and TRBJ2-1; the D call may be TRBD1 or TRBD2 (5 bases each). The V end lost 0 bases, the J end lost 10 bases, and 13 bases lay between the germline ends. This CDR3 is 14 amino acids long. Germline CDR1 and CDR2: MNHNS and SASEGT. The DNA for the CDR3 is TGTGCCAGCAGTGAAGCGAGGGGCTGGGGCGAGCAGTTCTTC. Its protein product is CASSEARGWGEQFF.

This sequence joins TRBV11-2 and TRBJ2-7; D call uncertain. Germline values: CDR1 SGHAT, CDR2 FQNNGV. The germline V and J ends were trimmed by 5 bases and 0 bases, with 11 bases remaining between them. The CDR3 is 14 residues long. In nucleotides, the CDR3 is TGTGCCAGCAGCCCAGCGTGGCGCTCCTACGAGCAGTACTTC. It is translated as CASSPAWRSYEQYF.

The genes are TRBV5-1 and TRBJ2-3, with 10 nucleotides matching TRBD2. V was pared by 0 bases and J by 1 base, with 5 bases of the junction left unmatched. Germline V gene lookup returns CDR1 SGHRS and CDR2 YFSETQ. The CDR3 totals 17 residues. The CDR3 DNA reads TGCGCCAGCAGCTTGGCACTAGCGGGATCCGGCACAGATACGCAGTATTTT. Its protein is CASSLALAGSGTDTQYF.

V gene TRBV18 combines with J gene TRBJ1-4; 8 nucleotides agree with TRBD1. Germline lookup yields CDR1 KGHSH and CDR2 LQKENI. This CDR3 has 16 amino acids. V trimming: 3 bases; J trimming: 7 bases; junction bases outside the gene matches: 10. CDR3 nucleotides: TGTGCCAGCTCACCCCCCCAGACAGGGGTGGGTGAAAAACTGTTTTTT. This encodes CASSPPQTGVGEKLFF.